This TCR beta chain was identified in a study of blood T cell repertoires in COVID-19 (dated by TCRdb to 2020 to 2022). Broadly, across the study: Collaborator samples came from the United States, Italy and Spain and covered acute and convalescent phases of COVID-19. The material from the prospective study consisted of cDNA or gDNA derived from T cells, B-cell-depleted T cells, or PBMCs. Where HLA class I and class II types were available, the types were taken from metadata supplied by the sample provider, not from assay-based typing. The samples were drawn from two sources: the first 160 participants of the ongoing ImmuneRACE study, and fewer than 1,500 subjects contributed by 6 global collaborators. The repertoires were released in a freely available public database meant as a resource for research on the immune response to SARS-CoV-2. Sample metadata almost always included a de-identified subject ID, COVID-19 status, age in years and sex. The dataset comprised deeply sampled blood TCRbeta repertoires from subjects exposed to, actively infected with, or recovered from COVID-19. Study-wide findings and limitations: Clinical and demographic metadata were provided uncurated, with the amount varying by source and participant.

Sequences LGHNA (CDR1) and YSLEER (CDR2) are obtained from the germline V gene. There are 14 amino acids in the CDR3, from cysteine to phenylalanine inclusive. Kept here is only the CDR3 DNA, which spans 42 bases and is read in frame from base 1. V trim: 1 base; J trim: 7 bases; unmatched bases: 6. The collaborating institutions used their own protocols to collect whole blood in K2EDTA tubes. For TCRbeta analysis, collaborator samples were shipped as frozen whole blood, as isolated PBMCs, or as DNA extracted from either sample type. TCRbeta CDR3 regions were amplified from genomic DNA by means of the immunoSEQ Assay, a bias-controlled multiplex PCR. The original pipeline was this. The number of nucleated cells in each sample was estimated from the amplification of reference gene primers within the assay. To quantify the absolute abundance of each unique TCRbeta CDR3 rearrangement, sequence reads were collapsed and filtered. Productive Simpson clonality was computed per sample as the square root of Simpson's diversity index over productive rearrangements. The clones in this table, taken by TCRdb from immuneACCESS, are in-frame only. Not every clone is retained; where verified, under half of the shortfall comes from an unresolved V gene, and the cause of the rest is unknown. The DNA gave D and trimming, while V, J and clone size come from that table. The sample has some 220,000 clones on record, 84% of them singletons. The ten largest account for about 10% of the sample.

On this clone itself: Its antigen is currently not known. No per-base quality is available; no much larger clone lies one base away.

This receptor was obtained from a man aged 45-65 years with active or convalescent COVID-19. Sequencing was carried out using peripheral blood. The chain is encoded by TRBV4-3 joined to TRBJ1-2, and 7 junctional nucleotides match TRBD1. This receptor has the CDR3 CASSQAPGTVGYTF. Here is the DNA: TGCGCCAGCAGCCAAGCCCCTGGGACAGTTGGCTACACCTTC.